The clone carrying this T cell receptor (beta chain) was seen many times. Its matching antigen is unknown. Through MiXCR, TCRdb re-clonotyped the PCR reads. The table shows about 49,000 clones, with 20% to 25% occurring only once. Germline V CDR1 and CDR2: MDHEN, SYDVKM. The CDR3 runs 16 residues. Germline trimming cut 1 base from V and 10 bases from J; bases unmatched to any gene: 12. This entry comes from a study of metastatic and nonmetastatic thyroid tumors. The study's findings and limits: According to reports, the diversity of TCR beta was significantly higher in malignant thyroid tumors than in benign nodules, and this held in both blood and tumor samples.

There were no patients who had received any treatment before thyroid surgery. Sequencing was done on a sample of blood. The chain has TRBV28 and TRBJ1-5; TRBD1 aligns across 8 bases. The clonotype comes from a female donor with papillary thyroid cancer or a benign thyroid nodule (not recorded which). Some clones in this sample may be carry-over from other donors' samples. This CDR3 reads CASSLLGQGRLFPQHF. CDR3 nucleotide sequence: TGTGCCAGCAGTTTATTAGGACAGGGTCGTCTTTTTCCCCAGCATTTT.